Here is one T cell receptor beta chain with its context. This clone is a singleton in its sample. Which antigen it targets is not known. Nothing much larger sits one base from this clone, and base qualities are not available. This specimen belongs to a study of T cell responses to AZD1222 COVID-19 vaccine (dated by TCRdb to the early 2020s). Regarding the complete study: A total of about 230 trial participants underwent TCR sequencing, of whom 207 received two doses of AZD1222 and roughly 25 received two doses of the MenACWY control vaccine. Trial participants were enrolled by age into subgroups of 18-55, 56-69 and 70-plus years, and around 150, 28 and 57 TCR-sequenced participants, respectively, were included in these subgroups.

The CDR3 regions of human TCRbeta chains were analyzed by immunosequencing. Per the source publication's procedure: Repertoire TCRs were matched against a reference library of SARS-CoV-2-specific TCRs generated with the MIRA antigen-specificity platform. Breadth was defined as the fraction of unique TCRs that were SARS-CoV-2-associated, and depth was defined as the fraction of total T cells that were SARS-CoV-2-associated. Each spike-specific TCR was assigned to its reactive spike region and to a CD4 or CD8 class using the MIRA data. Log10-transformed breadth and depth values were compared by one-way ANOVA with Sidak's multiple comparisons tests. The clones in this table, taken by TCRdb from immuneACCESS, are in-frame only. Not every clone is retained; where verified, under half of the shortfall comes from an unresolved V gene, and the cause of the rest is unknown. That table supplies the V and J calls and clone size; D and trimming were determined from the DNA. The sample includes roughly 170,000 clones, with approximately 94% observed a single time. About 1.5% of the sample comes from the top ten.

In the paper's terms, the time point label means: about 28 days (+/-7) after the second vaccine dose. AZD1222 recipients with second doses at about 4 weeks or about 12 weeks were pooled, because spike-specific TCR depth and breadth did not differ between schedules. Vaccinee samples were obtained from the UK trials COV001 and COV002, which included a single-blind randomized controlled phase 2/3 trial of AZD1222 (ChAdOx1 nCoV-19) in healthy adults. Trial participant PBMC samples were collected at day 0 and day 28 after the second dose for TCRbeta chain sequencing. Its CDR3 holds 14 amino acids, cysteine through phenylalanine. Only the CDR3 DNA stays, 42 bases, in frame from base 1. In the germline V gene, CDR1 corresponds to SGHAT and CDR2 to FQNNGV. The trim is 0 bases for V and 6 bases for J, with a gap of 11 bases between the germline ends. On the study overall, not on this receptor specifically: In the small 56-69-year group, the increase in depth fell short of significance, most likely because of low power. After two AZD1222 doses, spike-specific TCR breadth and depth were significantly higher than at day 0 and than in MenACWY recipients. Most participants were white British and females outnumbered males, and the authors suggested that clonal diversity may have been underestimated. Epitopes outside the regions mutated in the B.1.351 and B.1.1.7 variants were reportedly recognized by nearly half of the unique spike-specific TCRs. Because no day 14 peak-response samples were available, the repertoires could be characterized only after the peak T cell response. Conclusions about previously exposed vaccinees were limited because only six AZD1222 recipients were SARS-CoV-2 seropositive at baseline. The whole spike protein was spanned by vaccine-associated CD4 TCRs, and dominant responses were seen in regions 160-218 and 743-854.

Recombination linked TRBV11-2 to TRBJ1-1; the D gene remains uncertain. This receptor was taken from an adult who received the AZD1222 COVID-19 vaccine. The material sequenced was peripheral blood, taken 28 days after the second AZD1222 dose. The DNA reads TGTGCCAGCAGCTTAGATCTTCGGGAGTCTGAAGCTTTCTTT. The resulting protein is CASSLDLRESEAFF.